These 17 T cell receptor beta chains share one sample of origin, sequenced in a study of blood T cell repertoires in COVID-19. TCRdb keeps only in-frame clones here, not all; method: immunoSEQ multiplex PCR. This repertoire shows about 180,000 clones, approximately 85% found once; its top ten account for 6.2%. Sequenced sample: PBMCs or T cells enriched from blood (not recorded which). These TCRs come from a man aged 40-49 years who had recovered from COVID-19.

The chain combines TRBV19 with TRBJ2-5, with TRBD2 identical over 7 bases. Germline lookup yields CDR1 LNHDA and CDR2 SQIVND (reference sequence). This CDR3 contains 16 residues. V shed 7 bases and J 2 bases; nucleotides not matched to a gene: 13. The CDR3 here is CASTPRGAGGQETQYF. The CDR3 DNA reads TGTGCCAGTACCCCTCGTGGGGCCGGGGGGCAAGAGACCCAGTACTTC.

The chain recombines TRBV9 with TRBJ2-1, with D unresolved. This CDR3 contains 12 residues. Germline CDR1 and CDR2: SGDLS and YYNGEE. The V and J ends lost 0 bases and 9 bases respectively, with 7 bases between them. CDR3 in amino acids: CASSVATGEQFF. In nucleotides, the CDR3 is TGTGCCAGCAGCGTAGCTACGGGTGAGCAGTTCTTC.

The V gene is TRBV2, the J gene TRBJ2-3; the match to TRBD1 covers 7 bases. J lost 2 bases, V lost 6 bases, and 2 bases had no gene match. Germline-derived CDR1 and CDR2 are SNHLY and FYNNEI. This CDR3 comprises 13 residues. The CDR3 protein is CASRTGLTDTQYF. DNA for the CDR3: TGTGCCAGCAGGACAGGGCTCACAGATACGCAGTATTTT.

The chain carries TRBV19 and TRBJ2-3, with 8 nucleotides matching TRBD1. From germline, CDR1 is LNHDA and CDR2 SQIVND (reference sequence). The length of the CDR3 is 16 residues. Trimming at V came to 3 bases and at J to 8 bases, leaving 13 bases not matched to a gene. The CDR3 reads CASSIGETGVGGTQYF. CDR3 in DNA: TGTGCCAGTAGTATTGGCGAGACAGGGGTTGGGGGTACGCAGTATTTT.

The CDR3 loop is CASSSGPYSNQPQHF. The CDR3, as DNA: TGTGCCAGCTCATCAGGGCCCTATAGCAATCAGCCCCAGCATTTT. The V gene is TRBV7-2, the J gene TRBJ1-5, with a weak D call TRBD1 (5 bases). There are 15 residues in the CDR3. Germline V gene lookup returns CDR1 SGHTA and CDR2 FQGNSA. V lost 8 bases to trimming and J lost 0 bases, with 14 bases between them.

The CDR3 region has the DNA TGTGCCAGCAAAGCCACCGGGGAGCTGTTTTTT. This codes for CASKATGELFF. This sequence joins TRBV6-5 and TRBJ2-2; the D is unclear. The CDR3 is 11 amino acids. Germline CDR1 and CDR2: MNHEY and SVGAGI. Trimming took 7 bases from V and 4 from J, leaving 4 bases between them.

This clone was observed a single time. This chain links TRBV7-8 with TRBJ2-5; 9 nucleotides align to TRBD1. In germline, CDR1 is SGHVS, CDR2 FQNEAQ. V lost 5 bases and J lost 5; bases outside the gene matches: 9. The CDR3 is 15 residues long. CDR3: CASSQGQGRPETQYF. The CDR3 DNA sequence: TGTGCCAGCAGCCAGGGACAGGGAAGACCGGAGACCCAGTACTTC. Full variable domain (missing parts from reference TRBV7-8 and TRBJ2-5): GAGVSQSPRYKVAKRGQDVALRCDPISGHVSLFWYQQALGQGPEFLTYFQNEAQLDKSGLPSDRFFAERPEGSVSTLKIQRTQQEDSAVYLCASSQGQGRPETQYFGPGTRLLVL.

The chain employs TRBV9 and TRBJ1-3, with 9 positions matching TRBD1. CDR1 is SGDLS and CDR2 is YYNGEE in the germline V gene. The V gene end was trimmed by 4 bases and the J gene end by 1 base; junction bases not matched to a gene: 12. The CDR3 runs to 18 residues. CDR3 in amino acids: CASSHPRRTGESGNTIYF. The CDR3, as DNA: TGTGCCAGCAGCCATCCTCGCAGGACAGGGGAGTCTGGAAACACCATATATTTT.

The CDR3 DNA is TGTGCCAGCCCCCAGGCGAACACCGGGGAGCTGTTTTTT. This translates into CASPQANTGELFF. V and J are TRBV2 and TRBJ2-2; D gene ambiguous. With 8 bases removed from V and 0 bases from J, the gap between germline ends came to 7 bases. Germline CDR1 reads SNHLY; CDR2 reads FYNNEI. The CDR3 extends over 13 amino acids.

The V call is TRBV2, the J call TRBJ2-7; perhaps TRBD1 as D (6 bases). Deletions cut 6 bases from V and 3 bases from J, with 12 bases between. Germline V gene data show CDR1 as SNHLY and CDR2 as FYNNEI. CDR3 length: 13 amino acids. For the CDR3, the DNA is TGTGCCAGCAGAGAGGACAGCTACTACGAGCAGTACTTC. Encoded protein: CASREDSYYEQYF.

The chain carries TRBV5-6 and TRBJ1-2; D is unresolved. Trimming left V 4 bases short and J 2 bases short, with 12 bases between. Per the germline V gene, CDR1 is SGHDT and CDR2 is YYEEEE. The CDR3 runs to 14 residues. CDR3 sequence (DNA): TGTGCCAGCAGCCGGGAGGACTCCAACTATGGCTACACCTTC. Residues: CASSREDSNYGYTF.

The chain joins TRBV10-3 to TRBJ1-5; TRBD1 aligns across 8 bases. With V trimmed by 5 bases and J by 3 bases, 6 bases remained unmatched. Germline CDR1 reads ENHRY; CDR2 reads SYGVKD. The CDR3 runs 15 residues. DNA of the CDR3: TGTGCCATCAGTCCGGGACAGGCCAACAATCAGCCCCAGCATTTT. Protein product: CAISPGQANNQPQHF.

In nucleotides, the CDR3 is TGTGCCAGCAGCCCAGGGGGACTAGCGCCCTACGAGCAGTACTTC. This translates into CASSPGGLAPYEQYF. The chain couples TRBV5-6 to TRBJ2-7, with TRBD2 identical over 10 bases. Looked up from germline, CDR1 is SGHDT and CDR2 is YYEEEE. CDR3 size: 15 residues. The J segment lost 2 bases and the V segment lost 4 bases, leaving 6 bases of the junction unmatched.

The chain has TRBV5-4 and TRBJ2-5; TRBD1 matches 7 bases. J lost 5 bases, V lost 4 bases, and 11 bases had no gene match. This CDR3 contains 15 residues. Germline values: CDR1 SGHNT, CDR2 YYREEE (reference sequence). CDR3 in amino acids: CASSVVGQPGETQYF. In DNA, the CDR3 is TGTGCCAGCAGCGTAGTGGGACAGCCTGGGGAGACCCAGTACTTC.

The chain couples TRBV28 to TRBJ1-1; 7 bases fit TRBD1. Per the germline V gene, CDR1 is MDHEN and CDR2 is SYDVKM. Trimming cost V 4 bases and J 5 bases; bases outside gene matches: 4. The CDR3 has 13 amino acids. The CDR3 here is CASSSGTDTEAFF. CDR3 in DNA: TGTGCCAGCAGTTCCGGGACAGATACTGAAGCTTTCTTT. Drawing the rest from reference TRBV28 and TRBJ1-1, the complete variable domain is DVKVTQSSRYLVKRTGEKVFLECVQDMDHENMFWYRQDPGLGLRLIYFSYDVKMKEKGDIPEGYSVSREKKERFSLILESASTNQTSMYLCASSSGTDTEAFFGQGTRLTVV.

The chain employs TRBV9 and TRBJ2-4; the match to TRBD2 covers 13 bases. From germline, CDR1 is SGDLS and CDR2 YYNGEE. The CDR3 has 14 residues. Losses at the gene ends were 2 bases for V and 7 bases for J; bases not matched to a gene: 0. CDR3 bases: TGTGCCAGCAGCGTGGGACTAGCGGGGAACATTCAGTACTTC. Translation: CASSVGLAGNIQYF.

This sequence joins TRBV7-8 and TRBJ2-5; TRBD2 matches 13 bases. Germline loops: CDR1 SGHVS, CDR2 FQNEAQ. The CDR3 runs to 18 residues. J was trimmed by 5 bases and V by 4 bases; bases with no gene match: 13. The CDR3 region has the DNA TGTGCCAGCAGCTCAAGGACTAGCGGGGGACGGAGTCGGGAGACCCAGTACTTC. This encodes CASSSRTSGGRSRETQYF. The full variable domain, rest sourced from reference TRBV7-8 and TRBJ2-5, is GAGVSQSPRYKVAKRGQDVALRCDPISGHVSLFWYQQALGQGPEFLTYFQNEAQLDKSGLPSDRFFAERPEGSVSTLKIQRTQQEDSAVYLCASSSRTSGGRSRETQYFGPGTRLLVL.